This T cell receptor (beta chain) emerged from a study of cytomegalovirus exposure and HLA in healthy donors. As for this clone: Its target is unknown.

Donors in the study were healthy people who gave bone marrow. Study findings and constraints: In a later analysis, TCR beta V- and J-gene trimming was associated with a missense DCLRE1C variant. Most of the CMV-associated TCR beta chains (in a later analysis) appeared to be HLA-restricted.

Amplification used 60 Vbeta primers and 13 Jbeta primers. Under the authors' procedure: As a later analysis found, there were around 86 million unique TCR beta chains, of which around 10 million were shared. The method was immunoSEQ multiplex PCR; TCRdb's version includes in-frame clones alone and lacks a portion of them. The DNA gave D and trimming, while V, J and clone size come from that table. Of 150,000 or so clones in the sample, approximately 81% were seen once. This sequence was found in a young man in good health and CMV-seropositive. The sample taken for sequencing was PBMCs.

The CDR3 is CASSITREGGQPQHF. The DNA of the CDR3 is TGTGCCAGCAGTATAACGAGGGAGGGCGGTCAGCCCCAGCATTTT. This chain connects TRBV6-1 to TRBJ1-5; D is undetermined. The CDR3 has 15 residues. V lost 5 bases and J lost 6, with 17 bases in between. Germline CDR1 MNHNS, CDR2 SASEGT.